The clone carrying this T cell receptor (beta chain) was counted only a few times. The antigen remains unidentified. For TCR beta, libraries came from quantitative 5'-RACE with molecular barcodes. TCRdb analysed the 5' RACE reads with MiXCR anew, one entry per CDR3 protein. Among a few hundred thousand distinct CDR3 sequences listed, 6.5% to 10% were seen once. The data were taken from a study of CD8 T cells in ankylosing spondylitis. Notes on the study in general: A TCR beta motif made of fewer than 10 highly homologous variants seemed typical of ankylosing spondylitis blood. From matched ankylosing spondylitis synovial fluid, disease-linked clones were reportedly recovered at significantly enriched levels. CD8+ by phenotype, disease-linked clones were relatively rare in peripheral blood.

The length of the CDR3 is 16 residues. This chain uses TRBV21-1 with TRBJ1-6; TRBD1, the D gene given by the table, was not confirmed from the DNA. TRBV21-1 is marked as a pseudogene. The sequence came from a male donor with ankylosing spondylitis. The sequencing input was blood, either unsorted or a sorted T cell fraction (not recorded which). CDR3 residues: CASTVQGSSYNSPLHF. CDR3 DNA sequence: TGTGCCAGCACCGTACAGGGCTCCTCCTATAATTCACCCCTCCACTTT.